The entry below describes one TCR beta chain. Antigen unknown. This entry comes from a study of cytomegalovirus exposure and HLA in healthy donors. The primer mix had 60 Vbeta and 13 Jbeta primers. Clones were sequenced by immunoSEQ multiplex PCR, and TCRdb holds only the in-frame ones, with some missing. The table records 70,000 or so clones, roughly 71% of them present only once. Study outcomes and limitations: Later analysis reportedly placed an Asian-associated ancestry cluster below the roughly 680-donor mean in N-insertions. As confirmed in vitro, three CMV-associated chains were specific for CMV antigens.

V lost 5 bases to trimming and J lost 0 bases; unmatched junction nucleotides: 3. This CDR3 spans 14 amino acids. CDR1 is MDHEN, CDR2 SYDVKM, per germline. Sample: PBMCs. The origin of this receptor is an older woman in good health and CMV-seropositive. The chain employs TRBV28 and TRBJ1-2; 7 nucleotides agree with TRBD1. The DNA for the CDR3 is TGTGCCAGCAGTACCGGGACAGCTAACTATGGCTACACCTTC. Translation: CASSTGTANYGYTF.